This T cell receptor beta chain was documented in a study of human T cells and chemical hapten exposure (TCRdb year 2021). Background on the whole study: For sensitization, 2% DPC in acetone was applied to a 2 cm by 2 cm area of upper inner arm skin. Patients additionally received weekly therapeutic DPC doses to the scalp throughout the roughly 24-week study period. Patch testing was performed on the upper back with Finn chambers containing 0.01% DPC, and the patch tests were scored after 6 days according to International Contact Dermatitis Research Group standards. Alopecia areata with under or over 50% scalp involvement, alopecia totalis and alopecia universalis were represented in the patient cohort, which was mostly female. Libraries were pooled for sequencing, and variation in per-sample TCR yields was attributed mainly to small differences in library volumes within the pool. In alopecia patients, the study followed how the peripheral blood TCR repertoire changed in vivo over primary and secondary sensitization to diphenylcyclopropenone (DPC), a hapten. Blood samples were taken from patients before sensitization (week 0) and at 2, 6 and about 24 weeks after DPC sensitization. Approximately 28 alopecia patients provided blood for TCR sequencing at one to four time points (pre-sensitization, 2, 6 and 24 weeks).

The time point label of this sample denotes: patch test 2, 6 weeks after DPC sensitization. The treatment or condition label of this sample denotes: therapeutic diphenylcyclopropenone sensitization with weekly scalp DPC. At each patch-test visit, blood was drawn before the patch test was applied. Patients were considered eligible if aged 18 to 70, diagnosed with alopecia and deemed suitable for DPC therapy, and patients were excluded if pregnant. Total RNA was extracted from unfractionated whole blood that had been collected in Tempus Blood RNA tubes. What the research found in general, with its limitations: Patch test score was positively correlated with the number of PT1 expanded TCRs, with significance at thresholds 8, 16 and 32 but not at 4. Because all patients had alopecia, a presumed autoimmune disease, the immune response of the patients might differ from that of healthy individuals. Compared with pre-sensitization or healthy control sets, expanded TCRs formed significantly more large CDR3 similarity clusters, which is consistent with antigen-driven responses. DPC sensitization did not change how many TCRs were above 1 in 1000 frequency, and no evidence was found of alterations in global repertoire structure. After repeated subsampling, the strength of the expansion versus patch-test correlation and the threshold at which it became significant changed.

Preparation of the library involved RACE. Data came from a NextSeq 500. Library preparation attached unique molecular identifiers to individual cDNA molecules for quantitative, reproducible TCR counting. Both TCR alpha and TCR beta chains were sequenced from each blood RNA sample. Per the source publication's procedure: A median of approximately 96,000 TCRs per sample was observed, with a range of about 23,224 to 690,600. The Decombinator software suite was used to annotate V, J and CDR3 in the TCR reads. For the PS versus PT1 abundance plots, all samples were subsampled to the same number of TCRs (28,000). Expanded TCRs were defined as absent before sensitization and observed at least eight times at the 2-week time point. Starting from the raw public reads, TCRdb applied fastp trimming at Q25, assembled clones with MiXCR and retained in-frame beta chains. Duplicate CDR3 protein sequences are folded into a single record with the most common DNA and genes. The V and J calls shown here were made by TCRdb, not taken from the authors' results. Within this sample are about 80,000 distinct CDR3 sequences, with roughly 10% of them counted one time only. The ten largest clones capture roughly 2.5% of the sample.

The germline V end is reduced by 0 bases and the J end by 4 bases; junction bases left unmatched: 15. CDR1 and CDR2 are drawn from the germline V gene (reference sequence): DFQATT, SNEGSKA. From cysteine to phenylalanine, the CDR3 is 18 amino acids long. Only the CDR3 DNA is retained, 54 bases long and in frame from the first base. This clonotype was picked up many times. There is no known antigen for this receptor. Base quality data are lacking; no much larger clone is found one base away. Rearrangement joined TRBV20-1 to TRBJ2-3, with 8 middle bases fitting TRBD1. This sequence originates from a woman in her thirties with alopecia areata. Some clones in this sample may be carry-over from other donors' samples. The source material was whole blood, sampled in connection with sensitization to the hapten diphenylcyclopropenone (DPC). The DNA sequence is given as TGCAGTGCTAGAGACCCCTGGATTGGACAGGGTCATCCAGATACGCAGTATTTT. This gives the protein CSARDPWIGQGHPDTQYF.